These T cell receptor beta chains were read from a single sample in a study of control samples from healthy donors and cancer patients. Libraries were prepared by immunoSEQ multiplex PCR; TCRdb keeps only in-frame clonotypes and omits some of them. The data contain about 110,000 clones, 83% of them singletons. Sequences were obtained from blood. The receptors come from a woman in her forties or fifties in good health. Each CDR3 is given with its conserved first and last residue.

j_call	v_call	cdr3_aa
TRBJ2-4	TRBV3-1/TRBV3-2	CASSPSLKNIQYF
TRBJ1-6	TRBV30	CAWSPTDSPLHF
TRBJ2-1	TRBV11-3	CASSRVGVASNEQFF
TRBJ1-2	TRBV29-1	CSVAGDRVHGYTF
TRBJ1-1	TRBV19	CASSIQGSNTEAFF
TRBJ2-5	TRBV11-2	CASSLGSGQGETQYF
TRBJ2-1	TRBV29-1	CSAVLAGGPNEQFF
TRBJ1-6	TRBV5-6	CASSRSRGYSPLHF
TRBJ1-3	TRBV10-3	CAISESRRRNTIYF
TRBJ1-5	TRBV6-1	CASSEVWGRGENQPQHF
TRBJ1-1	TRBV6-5	CAIRVQYTEAFF
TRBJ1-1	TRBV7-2	CASSPNRMNTEAFF
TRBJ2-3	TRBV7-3	CASREWASKEMVDTQYF
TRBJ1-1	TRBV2	CASSVGRLNTEAFF
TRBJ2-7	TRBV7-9	CASRKGIDEQYF
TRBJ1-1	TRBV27	CASSFSGNRGRAFF
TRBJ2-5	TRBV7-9	CASSQRTDLRETQYF
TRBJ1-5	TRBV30	CAWSVLGSNQPQHF
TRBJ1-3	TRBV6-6	CASSVLPDSGNTIYF
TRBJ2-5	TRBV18	CASSTIRGHQETQYF
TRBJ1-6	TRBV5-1	CASSLGPGDNSPLHF
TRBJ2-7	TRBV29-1	CSVWPSGQTSYEQYF
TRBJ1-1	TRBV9	CASSTGPPMNTEAFF
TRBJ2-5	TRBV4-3	CASSGGIEGWETQYF
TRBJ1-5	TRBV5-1	CASSLEGTGNQPQHF
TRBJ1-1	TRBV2	CAGSGGREDLKNTEAFF
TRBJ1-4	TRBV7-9	CASSFPVLGAPNEKLFF
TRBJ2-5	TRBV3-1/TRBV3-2	CASSQDKWTGVPETQYF
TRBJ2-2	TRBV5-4	CASTPYRQGDGELFF
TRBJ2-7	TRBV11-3	CASSTQEASYEQYF
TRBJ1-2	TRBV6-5	CASSQRDRANYGYTF
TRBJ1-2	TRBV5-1	CASSLEPQGNYGYTF
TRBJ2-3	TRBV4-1	CASSQGGGRAADTQYF
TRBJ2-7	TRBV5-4	CASSVSYSYEQYF
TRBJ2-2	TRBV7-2	CASSLRGQRTGELFF
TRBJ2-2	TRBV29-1	CSGRQGSTGELFF
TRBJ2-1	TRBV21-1	CASSERLAGKYEQFF
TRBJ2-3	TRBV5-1	CASSLSGGGDTQYF
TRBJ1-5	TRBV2	CASSNPGGWQPQHF